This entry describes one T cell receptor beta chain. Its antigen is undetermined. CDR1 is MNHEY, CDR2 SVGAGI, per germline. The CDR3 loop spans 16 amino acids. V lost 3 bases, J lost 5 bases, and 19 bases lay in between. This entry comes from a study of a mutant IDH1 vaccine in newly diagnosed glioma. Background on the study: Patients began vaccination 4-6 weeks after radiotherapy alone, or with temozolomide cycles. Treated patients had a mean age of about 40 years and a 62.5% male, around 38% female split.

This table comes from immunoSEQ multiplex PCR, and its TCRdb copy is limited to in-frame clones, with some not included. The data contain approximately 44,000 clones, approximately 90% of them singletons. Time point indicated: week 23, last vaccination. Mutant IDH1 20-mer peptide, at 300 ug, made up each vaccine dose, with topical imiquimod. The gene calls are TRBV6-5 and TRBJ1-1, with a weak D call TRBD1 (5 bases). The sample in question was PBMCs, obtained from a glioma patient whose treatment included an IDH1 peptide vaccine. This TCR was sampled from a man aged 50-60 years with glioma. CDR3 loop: CASSYSHIQGSTEAFF. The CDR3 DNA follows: TGTGCCAGCAGTTATTCCCATATTCAGGGTTCGACTGAAGCTTTCTTT.